This T cell receptor (beta chain) comes out of a study of CD8 T cells in Susac syndrome. An input of 0.5 to 1 ug of RNA was subjected to reverse transcription using random hexamers. Amplification of TCR beta CDR3 spanned 54 Vbeta and 13 Jbeta via immunoSEQ multiplex PCR. TCRdb recomputed calls from the immunoSEQ multiplex PCR reads with MiXCR, one row per CDR3 protein. The table records some 170,000 distinct CDR3 sequences, just under 95% of them present only once. V lost 0 bases and J 2 bases, leaving 8 bases between the germline ends. Germline CDR1 SGHTA, CDR2 FQGNSA. This CDR3 contains 15 residues. Through negative isolation, CD4+ and CD8+ T cells were obtained, while TEMRA cells were enriched using FACS.

The clonotype comes from a human donor in good health. Material for sequencing was CD4+ T cells from PBMCs. The V gene is TRBV7-2, the J gene TRBJ2-1; no reliable D call. CDR3: CASSLASGPYNEQFF. The CDR3 coding sequence is TGTGCCAGCAGCTTAGCCAGTGGCCCCTACAATGAGCAGTTCTTC.